The 25 T cell receptor beta chains below were found in one sample sequenced in a study of CXCR3-negative and CXCR3-positive naive CD8 T cells. General study results and limits: CXCR3-positive naive cells carried more hydrophobic TRB CDR3s than CXCR3-negative ones.

TRB cDNA was prepared as libraries by UMI-labeled 5' RACE. TCRdb re-analyzed the 5' RACE reads; it lists each CDR3 protein once, without DNA. The sample spans over 4,000 distinct CDR3 sequences; the ten largest clones claim roughly 1.5%. For these receptors, no antigen is known. Sequenced sample: naive CXCR3+ CD8+ T cells from blood. Specified subset: CD45RO-CCR7+CD27+CD95- naive CD8+ T cells expressing CXCR3 (TNR3+). All receptors come from a human donor in good health. Some clones in this sample may be carry-over from other donors' samples.

By frequency, this clonotype registers medium-sized. The chain recombines TRBV5-1 with TRBJ2-1; no DNA is available, so the TRBD2 call from TCRdb remains unchecked. The CDR3 spans 16 residues. CDR1 is SGHRS, CDR2 YFSETQ, per germline. The CDR3 sequence: CASSLATSGNYNEQFF.

The V gene is TRBV20-1, the J gene TRBJ2-1; TCRdb proposes TRBD2, but this gene call is untestable without DNA. Germline V gene sequence: CDR1 DFQATT, CDR2 SNEGSKA (reference sequence). The CDR3 spans 15 residues. CDR3 sequence: CSTTGTSGDYNEQFF.

This clonotype shows up as medium-sized (0.01 to 0.1%) by frequency. The J gene is TRBJ2-1, the V gene TRBV29-1; TCRdb's assignment of TRBD1 cannot be checked, as there is no DNA. The CDR3 is made up of 12 amino acids. Germline-derived CDR1 and CDR2 are SQVTM and ANQGSEA. The chain's CDR3 is CSAPDVGDEQFF.

The rearrangement joins TRBV21-1 to TRBJ1-4; TCRdb returns TRBD1, unconfirmable since there is no DNA. TRBV21-1 is a known pseudogene. This CDR3 comprises 16 residues. CDR3: CASSTRGQGTNEKLFF.

By frequency, this clonotype is medium-sized. The chain uses TRBV12-3 or TRBV12-4 and TRBJ2-4; there is no DNA to check the TCRdb D call of TRBD1. CDR3 length: 12 residues. This CDR3 reads CASRDQGTIQYF.

In terms of frequency, this clonotype is medium-sized. The chain uses TRBV4-1 and TRBJ1-3. In germline, CDR1 is MGHRA, CDR2 YSYEKL. CDR3 length equals 15 residues. The CDR3 is CASSQWLNSGNTIYF.

Its frequency marks this clonotype as medium-sized. The chain employs TRBV19 and TRBJ1-2; without DNA, the TCRdb call of TRBD1 cannot be checked. CDR1 is LNHDA and CDR2 is SQIVND in the germline V gene (reference sequence). The CDR3 consists of 14 residues. The CDR3 spells CASQRQAHNYGYTF.

This clonotype is called medium-sized (0.01 to 0.1%) based on its frequency. This rearrangement joins TRBV20-1 to TRBJ2-7. Germline CDR1 and CDR2: DFQATT and SNEGSKA (reference sequence). The CDR3 is 13 amino acids. The CDR3 sequence: CSVDSGGPYEQYF.

By frequency, this clonotype is medium-sized (0.01 to 0.1%). The rearrangement joins TRBV11-2 to TRBJ2-7; TCRdb outputs TRBD1, but without DNA this stays unchecked. Germline assignment: CDR1 SGHAT and CDR2 FQNNGV. The CDR3 spans 14 residues. CDR3 sequence reads: CASSFGTGAREQYF.

According to its frequency, this clonotype is medium-sized. CDR3 amino acids: CASRPPDSTYEQYF. The chain recombines TRBV5-1 with TRBJ2-7; TCRdb gives TRBD1 as the D gene, but with no DNA this cannot be confirmed. The CDR3 extends over 14 amino acids. The germline V gene has CDR1 SGHRS and CDR2 YFSETQ.

The chain is built from TRBV13 and TRBJ2-7; TCRdb returns TRBD1, unconfirmable since there is no DNA. The CDR3 is made up of 14 amino acids. CDR1 and CDR2 from the germline V gene are PRHDT and FYEKMQ (reference sequence). The CDR3 region is CASSLDGRGFEQYF.

Measured by frequency, this clonotype is medium-sized. The rearrangement uses TRBV21-1 and TRBJ1-2. TRBV21-1 is classified as a pseudogene. This CDR3 is built from 16 residues. Here the CDR3 reads CASSKPGGAGNYGYTF.

The chain carries TRBV5-1 and TRBJ2-2. The CDR3 sequence is 13 residues long. Germline-derived CDR1 and CDR2 are SGHRS and YFSETQ. CDR3: CASSLVSAGELFF.

This clonotype is labeled medium-sized based on frequency. The chain combines TRBV29-1 with TRBJ2-5; TCRdb outputs TRBD2, but without DNA this stays unchecked. The germline V gene has CDR1 SQVTM and CDR2 ANQGSEA. This CDR3 is 17 amino acids long. This CDR3 is CSVETDLGLAGLETQYF.

The chain employs TRBV5-1 and TRBJ2-5; TCRdb designates TRBD2, a call that cannot be tested without DNA. The CDR3 loop spans 14 amino acids. Germline loops: CDR1 SGHRS, CDR2 YFSETQ. This chain's CDR3 is CASSPLAGEETQYF.

Frequency places this clonotype as medium-sized. The chain joins TRBV11-3 to TRBJ2-1; the TRBD2 assignment by TCRdb is unverifiable without DNA. This CDR3 is 16 amino acids long. The germline CDR1 and CDR2 sequences are SGHNT and YENEEA. CDR3 sequence reads: CASSPMGLAGYNEQFF.

The chain links TRBV5-1 to TRBJ2-7; TCRdb calls TRBD2, which cannot be checked without DNA. CDR1 is SGHRS, CDR2 YFSETQ, per germline. This CDR3 is built from 14 residues. The CDR3 here is CASSPSGDAYEQYF.

This clonotype is classed as medium-sized by frequency. The chain has TRBV12-3 or TRBV12-4 and TRBJ2-1. There are 15 residues in the CDR3. The CDR3 loop reads CASSLDTSSYNEQFF.

This clonotype is identified as medium-sized from frequency. The rearrangement links TRBV6-6 to TRBJ1-2; TCRdb picks TRBD1, but there is no DNA to check that call. This CDR3 comprises 14 residues. Germline values: CDR1 MNHNY, CDR2 SVGAGI (reference sequence). The CDR3 loop reads CASSYSAGIYGYTF.

The gene calls are TRBV21-1 and TRBJ2-1; TCRdb's D gene call, TRBD2, goes unchecked for lack of DNA. TRBV21-1 is assigned pseudogene status. CDR3 length: 16 residues. The CDR3 here is CASSKGLAGLNNEQFF.

By frequency, this clonotype is medium-sized. This chain connects TRBV6-6 to TRBJ2-3; the TCRdb D gene call, TRBD2, has no DNA to confirm it. The CDR3 is made up of 12 amino acids. The germline gives CDR1 MNHNY, CDR2 SVGAGI (reference sequence). The CDR3 spells CASSQGPDTQYF.

The chain has TRBV12-3 or TRBV12-4 and TRBJ2-1; the D call of TRBD2 rests on TCRdb alone, since no DNA is present to check it. The CDR3 totals 14 residues. CDR3 in amino acids: CASTGGITYNEQFF.

This clonotype is called medium-sized based on its frequency. The J gene is TRBJ2-1, the V gene TRBV14; TCRdb proposes TRBD1, but this gene call is untestable without DNA. Germline CDR1 reads SGHDN; CDR2 reads FVKESK. This CDR3 comprises 13 residues. The CDR3 reads CASSQNRYNEQFF.

This clonotype is medium-sized by frequency. V gene TRBV12-3 or TRBV12-4 combines with J gene TRBJ1-4. The length of the CDR3 is 14 residues. The CDR3 protein is CASSLGTATEKLFF.

The J gene is TRBJ2-5, the V gene TRBV29-1; TCRdb gives TRBD1 as the D gene, but with no DNA this cannot be confirmed. CDR1 is SQVTM and CDR2 is ANQGSEA in the germline V gene. This CDR3 region has 16 residues. CDR3 protein: CSVRGRVGQGEETQYF.